This T cell receptor beta chain stems from a study of tumor-infiltrating lymphocytes in primary liver carcinoma. Priming with a constant-region primer yielded TCR beta cDNA from about 480 ng total RNA. Three nested multiplex PCR rounds, a slightly modified ARM-PCR, produced the libraries for TCR beta. Both of the initial two PCR rounds ran for roughly 10 cycles and employed TRBV1-TRBV30 forward primers alongside a C-beta reverse primer. Each CDR3 protein gets one entry after TCRdb re-called the multiplex PCR reads with MiXCR. The sample lists about 200,000 distinct CDR3 sequences; less than 75% were seen once. It was unsorted whole blood that yielded blood RNA, and germline DNA was also extracted. Note on this clonotype: This may arise from a read error, as a much more abundant clone is one base away.

CDR3 length equals 14 residues. The germline gives CDR1 MDHEN, CDR2 SYDVKM. V was pared by 6 bases and J by 5 bases, with 16 bases between. The sequence was obtained from a woman aged 55-69 years with primary liver carcinoma and hepatitis B virus infection. The sequenced sample was peripheral blood. The genes are TRBV28 and TRBJ2-5; D might be TRBD2 (6 bases). The CDR3 DNA reads TGTGCCAGCAGGGGGACTCCGGGCAGGGAGACCCAGTACTTC. Translation gives CASRGTPGRETQYF. Based on the CDR3 plus reference TRBV28 and TRBJ2-5, the full variable domain is DVKVTQSSRYLVKRTGEKVFLECVQDMDHENMFWYRQDPGLGLRLIYFSYDVKMKEKGDIPEGYSVSREKKERFSLILESASTNQTSMYLCASRGTPGRETQYFGPGTRLLVL.